A single sample gave rise to the 28 T cell receptor beta chains below, sequenced in a study of radiation and T cells in renal cell carcinoma (dated by TCRdb to 2020 to 2021). The time point label on this specimen signifies: baseline pretreatment blood. This specimen's treatment or condition label, per the study, means: 15 Gy SBRT to primary tumor, nephrectomy 4 weeks later. The method was the immunoSEQ multiplex PCR assay. Sourced from immuneACCESS, this table was stored by TCRdb with only in-frame sequences that have V and J called. A share of the clones is absent; for the studies checked, an unresolved V gene accounts for under half, and the remainder has no known explanation. The table for this sample lists some 150,000 clones; roughly 80% of them were counted only once. The ten largest clones represent roughly 25% of the sample. The sequencing here drew on blood, taken from a patient whose treatment included radiotherapy and nephrectomy. The receptors were gathered from a woman aged 45-60 years with renal cell carcinoma.

This chain joins TRBV28 and TRBJ2-7, with D perhaps assigned TRBD1 or TRBD2 (5 bases each). In germline, CDR1 is MDHEN, CDR2 SYDVKM. V was cut by 7 bases and J by 0 bases, with 16 bases left in between. The CDR3 covers 15 residues. In nucleotides, the CDR3 is TGTGCCAGCACCCCCCCAGCAGGGAGCTCCTACGAGCAGTACTTC. It codes for CASTPPAGSSYEQYF.

This rearrangement joins TRBV28 to TRBJ1-2; no definite D call. Trimming took off 3 bases at V and 2 bases at J, with 13 bases between the two ends. CDR1 and CDR2 (germline): MDHEN, SYDVKM. The CDR3 is made up of 15 amino acids. Written as DNA, the CDR3 is TGTGCCAGCAGTTTTCAACTGTCCCGCAACTATGGCTACACCTTC. This encodes CASSFQLSRNYGYTF.

The gene calls are TRBV9 and TRBJ1-1, with D possibly matching TRBD1 (5 bases). CDR3 size: 16 residues. Germline assignment: CDR1 SGDLS and CDR2 YYNGEE. Trimming cost V 0 bases and J 0 bases, with 12 bases left between them. CDR3 residues: CASSVGSGLVNTEAFF. CDR3 bases: TGTGCCAGCAGCGTAGGGTCAGGGTTGGTGAACACTGAAGCTTTCTTT.

The V call is TRBV6-1, the J call TRBJ1-2; no reliable D call. The V and J ends lost 4 bases and 0 bases respectively, with 12 bases between them. Germline loops: CDR1 MNHNS, CDR2 SASEGT. The CDR3 has 15 amino acids. The CDR3 sequence: CASSGGSGANYGYTF. The CDR3 nucleotides read TGTGCCAGCAGTGGGGGAAGCGGAGCTAACTATGGCTACACCTTC.

This sequence joins TRBV9 and TRBJ2-3; D may be TRBD1 (7 bases). The CDR3 has 15 residues. Trimming cost V 4 bases and J 8 bases, with 20 bases left between them. Germline V CDR1 and CDR2: SGDLS, YYNGEE. DNA for the CDR3: TGTGCCAGCAGCCTCTCAGGGGGGCTCTCAGGTACGCAGTATTTT. Translation gives CASSLSGGLSGTQYF.

CDR3 DNA: TGTGCCAGTAGTCCCCGACAGGGTGTAGGGACAGATACGCAGTATTTT. This gives the protein CASSPRQGVGTDTQYF. J is TRBJ2-3 and V is TRBV19; 7 positions agree with TRBD1. In germline, CDR1 is LNHDA, CDR2 SQIVND (reference sequence). The V and J ends lost 5 bases and 3 bases, in that order; junction bases with no gene match: 11. CDR3 size: 16 residues.

CDR3 amino acids: CSVTRGHNEQFF. The CDR3 DNA reads TGCAGCGTTACCCGAGGGCACAATGAGCAGTTCTTC. This rearrangement joins TRBV29-1 to TRBJ2-1; a weak D match, TRBD2 (5 bases). V was pared by 5 bases and J by 5 bases, with 10 bases between. CDR1 is SQVTM and CDR2 is ANQGSEA in the germline V gene. There are 12 residues in the CDR3.

The chain is built from TRBV11-2 and TRBJ2-6; TRBD2 matches at 14 bases. The junction had 9 bases not matched to a gene; V was cut back by 5 bases and J by 3 bases. The CDR3 extends over 19 amino acids. Germline V gene lookup returns CDR1 SGHAT and CDR2 FQNNGV. CDR3 sequence reads: CASSLSRGLAGVGANVLTF. In DNA, the CDR3 is TGTGCCAGCAGCCTGAGCCGGGGACTAGCGGGAGTTGGGGCCAACGTCCTGACTTTC.

This clone was counted a few times. The chain employs TRBV29-1 and TRBJ1-2; the match to TRBD1 covers 7 bases. CDR1 and CDR2 (germline): SQVTM, ANQGSEA. With V trimmed by 6 bases and J by 5 bases, 9 bases remained unmatched. This CDR3 has 13 amino acids. The CDR3 bases are TGCAGCGTCCCAGGACAGGTTATATATGGCTACACCTTC. Amino acid sequence: CSVPGQVIYGYTF.

This clone appeared a few times. The CDR3 DNA is TGTGCCAGCACTCTCCAAGGGCGTAACACTGAAGCTTTCTTT. Translating it yields CASTLQGRNTEAFF. The chain is built from TRBV2 and TRBJ1-1; D is unresolved. The CDR3 covers 14 residues. Germline CDR1 SNHLY, CDR2 FYNNEI. The V end was cut by 7 bases, the J end by 2 bases, with 14 bases between.

The gene calls are TRBV28 and TRBJ2-7, with D possibly TRBD1 on 7 matching bases. This CDR3 spans 16 amino acids. In germline, CDR1 is MDHEN, CDR2 SYDVKM. The V end lost 3 bases, the J end lost 3 bases, and 18 bases lay between the germline ends. The CDR3 DNA reads TGTGCCAGCAGTTTTGGGCAGGGGGGCCCCTACTACGAGCAGTACTTC. Translating gives CASSFGQGGPYYEQYF.

The J gene is TRBJ2-5, the V gene TRBV28; the D gene is possibly TRBD1 (5 bases). V was pared by 10 bases and J by 1 base, with 10 bases between. The CDR3 loop spans 12 amino acids. CDR1 is MDHEN and CDR2 is SYDVKM in the germline V gene. CDR3 bases: TGTGCCACCAGGGTGGGCCAAGAGACCCAGTACTTC. This codes for CATRVGQETQYF.

The gene calls are TRBV30 and TRBJ1-2; D is perhaps TRBD1 (5 bases). The V and J ends lost 4 bases and 8 bases respectively, with 38 bases between them. Germline CDR1 and CDR2: GTSNPN and SVGIG (reference sequence). The CDR3 spans 20 residues. In DNA, the CDR3 is TGTGCCTGGATATACGGAATGGAGGGACGAACGGCGGAGCTGGTGAGCGGCTACACCTTC. Translated: CAWIYGMEGRTAELVSGYTF.

The chain links TRBV28 to TRBJ2-5, with D maybe TRBD1 (5 bases). Germline assignment: CDR1 MDHEN and CDR2 SYDVKM. V lost 3 bases and J lost 2, with 13 bases in between. The CDR3 is made up of 15 amino acids. The CDR3 coding sequence is TGTGCCAGCAGTTTGGTAGGGGCCCCTCAAGAGACCCAGTACTTC. It encodes CASSLVGAPQETQYF.

The chain couples TRBV4-3 to TRBJ1-6; maybe TRBD1 (6 bases). The germline CDR1 and CDR2 sequences are LGHNA and YSLEER. CDR3 size: 16 residues. The V end was cut by 0 bases, the J end by 7 bases, with 13 bases between. DNA of the CDR3: TGCGCCAGCAGCCAAGATGTTAGGACAGCCAATTCACCCCTCCACTTT. As protein: CASSQDVRTANSPLHF.

The V call is TRBV15, the J call TRBJ1-2; 7 nucleotides match TRBD1. Losses at the gene ends were 2 bases for V and 6 bases for J; bases not matched to a gene: 6. Germline-derived CDR1 and CDR2 are LNHNV and YYDKDF (reference sequence). The CDR3 is made up of 14 amino acids. For the CDR3, the DNA is TGTGCCACCAGCAGACGACAGGGATCTGATGGCTACACCTTC. It translates to CATSRRQGSDGYTF.

The chain carries TRBV27 and TRBJ1-1, with a possible D match to TRBD1 (5 bases). Germline lookup yields CDR1 MNHEY and CDR2 SMNVEV (reference sequence). Trimming removed 7 bases from V and 2 bases from J, with 17 bases in between. The CDR3 length is 15 residues. The CDR3 sequence is CASILGAGGNTEAFF. The CDR3 bases are TGTGCCAGCATTCTCGGGGCCGGGGGAAACACTGAAGCTTTCTTT.

This clone was counted only a few times. The chain has TRBV2 and TRBJ2-2; 9 bases match TRBD2. The germline CDR1 and CDR2 sequences are SNHLY and FYNNEI. The CDR3 has 16 amino acids. J gave up 6 bases and V 4 bases, and 9 bases lay outside the gene matches. CDR3 sequence: CASSAGLALVSGELFF. CDR3 bases: TGTGCCAGCAGTGCGGGACTAGCTTTGGTTTCCGGGGAGCTGTTTTTT.

This clone has only one observation. The chain is built from TRBV6-5 and TRBJ2-7; possible D gene TRBD2, 6 bases. V lost 5 bases to trimming and J lost 7 bases, with 9 bases between them. This CDR3 has 11 residues. Looked up from germline, CDR1 is MNHEY and CDR2 is SVGAGI. The CDR3, as DNA: TGTGCCAGCAGTACCCGGGGGGAGCAGTACTTC. Its translation is CASSTRGEQYF.

This clone was picked up one time. This chain connects TRBV6-5 to TRBJ1-2; D may be TRBD1 (5 bases). CDR1 is MNHEY and CDR2 is SVGAGI in the germline V gene. The V end lost 7 bases, the J end lost 5 bases, and 20 bases lay between the germline ends. The CDR3 extends over 15 amino acids. The CDR3 here is CASIGTAKGGYGYTF. CDR3 nucleotides: TGTGCCAGCATTGGGACGGCCAAGGGAGGGTATGGCTACACCTTC.

With regard to this clone: Different DNA sequences within this sample yield the same CDR3. The chain links TRBV5-1 to TRBJ1-5; D unclear. Trimming took 0 bases from V and 0 from J, leaving 7 bases between them. Germline V gene data show CDR1 as SGHRS and CDR2 as YFSETQ. The CDR3 has 15 residues. The CDR3, as DNA: TGCGCCAGCAGCTTGGGAGGGATTAGCAATCAGCCCCAGCATTTT. As protein: CASSLGGISNQPQHF. Full variable domain (remainder filled in from reference TRBV5-1 and TRBJ1-5): KAGVTQTPRYLIKTRGQQVTLSCSPISGHRSVSWYQQTPGQGLQFLFEYFSETQRNKGNFPGRFSGRQFSNSRSEMNVSTLELGDSALYLCASSLGGISNQPQHFGDGTRLSIL.

This chain uses TRBV2 with TRBJ1-1; 7 nucleotides align to TRBD1. Germline loops: CDR1 SNHLY, CDR2 FYNNEI. The CDR3 runs 14 residues. The V gene end was trimmed by 7 bases and the J gene end by 6 bases; junction bases not matched to a gene: 11. CDR3 nucleotides: TGTGCCAGCATGGTCGACAGGGAGGACCCTGAAGCTTTCTTT. Its protein is CASMVDREDPEAFF.

The rearrangement joins TRBV6-5 to TRBJ1-2, with D possibly being TRBD1 (5 bases). V shed 8 bases and J shed 8 bases, with 12 bases lying between them. Germline V lookup: CDR1 MNHEY, CDR2 SVGAGI. The CDR3 loop spans 11 amino acids. The CDR3 region is CASGQGLGYTF. The CDR3, as DNA: TGTGCCAGCGGGCAGGGACTGGGCTACACCTTC.

The genes are TRBV6-5 and TRBJ1-6; 8 positions match TRBD1. Germline V gene data show CDR1 as MNHEY and CDR2 as SVGAGI. The V gene end was trimmed by 4 bases and the J gene end by 7 bases; junction bases not matched to a gene: 6. The CDR3 runs to 15 residues. The CDR3 here is CASSLGTGRNSPLHF. In DNA, the CDR3 is TGTGCCAGCAGTTTAGGGACAGGAAGAAATTCACCCCTCCACTTT.

This clone was seen a handful of times. The gene calls are TRBV4-3 and TRBJ1-1; D unclear. Trimming shortened V by 0 bases and J by 2 bases, and 10 bases separated the two germline ends. CDR3 length equals 15 residues. CDR1 and CDR2 from the germline V gene are LGHNA and YSLEER. The CDR3 sequence: CASSQEGAGNTEAFF. Written as DNA, the CDR3 is TGCGCCAGCAGCCAAGAGGGTGCTGGAAACACTGAAGCTTTCTTT.

The V call is TRBV6-1, the J call TRBJ1-5; D unclear. V gave up 0 bases and J gave up 8 bases, with 14 bases separating them. The germline gives CDR1 MNHNS, CDR2 SASEGT. The CDR3 length is 15 residues. The CDR3 reads CASSEARGISEPQHF. In DNA form, the CDR3 reads TGTGCCAGCAGTGAAGCCAGAGGGATAAGCGAGCCCCAGCATTTT.

This chain connects TRBV5-4 to TRBJ2-2, with TRBD2 matching 8 bases. CDR1 and CDR2 from the germline V gene are SGHNT and YYREEE (reference sequence). The ends lost 2 bases at V and 6 bases at J; junction bases unmatched: 6. The CDR3 has 15 amino acids. The CDR3, as DNA: TGTGCCAGCAGCTTTCCGGGACTAGAACCCGGGGAGCTGTTTTTT. Protein sequence: CASSFPGLEPGELFF.

The chain couples TRBV5-4 to TRBJ2-2, with D unclear. In germline, CDR1 is SGHNT, CDR2 YYREEE (reference sequence). The length of the CDR3 is 13 residues. V lost 4 bases and J lost 3, with 7 bases in between. CDR3 loop: CASSTRDTGELFF. For the CDR3, the DNA is TGTGCCAGCAGCACCCGGGACACCGGGGAGCTGTTTTTT.